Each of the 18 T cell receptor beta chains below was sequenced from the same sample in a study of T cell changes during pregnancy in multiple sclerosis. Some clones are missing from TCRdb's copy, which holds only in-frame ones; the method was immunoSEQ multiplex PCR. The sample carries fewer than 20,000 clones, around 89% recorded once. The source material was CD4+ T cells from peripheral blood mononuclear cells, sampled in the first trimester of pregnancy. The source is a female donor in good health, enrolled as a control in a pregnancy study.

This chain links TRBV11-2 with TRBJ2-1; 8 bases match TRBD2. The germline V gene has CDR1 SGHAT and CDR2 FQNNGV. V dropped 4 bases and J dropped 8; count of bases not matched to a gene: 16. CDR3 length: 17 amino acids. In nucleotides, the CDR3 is TGTGCCAGCAGCTCCACGGGGGGGGGACTCCTTCGACATGAGCAGTTCTTC. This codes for CASSSTGGGLLRHEQFF.

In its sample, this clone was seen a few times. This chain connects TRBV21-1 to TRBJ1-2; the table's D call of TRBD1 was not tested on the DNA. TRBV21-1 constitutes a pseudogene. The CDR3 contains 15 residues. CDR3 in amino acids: CASSIARDRDYGYTF. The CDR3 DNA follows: TGTGCCAGCAGCATCGCCCGGGACAGGGATTATGGCTACACCTTC.

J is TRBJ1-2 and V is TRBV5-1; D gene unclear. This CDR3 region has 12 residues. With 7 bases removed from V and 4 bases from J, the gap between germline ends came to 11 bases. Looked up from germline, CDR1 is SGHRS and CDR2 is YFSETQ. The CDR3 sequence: CASRDGLYGYTF. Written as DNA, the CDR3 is TGCGCCAGCCGCGACGGACTCTATGGCTACACCTTC. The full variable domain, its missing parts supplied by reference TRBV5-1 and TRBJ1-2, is KAGVTQTPRYLIKTRGQQVTLSCSPISGHRSVSWYQQTPGQGLQFLFEYFSETQRNKGNFPGRFSGRQFSNSRSEMNVSTLELGDSALYLCASRDGLYGYTFGSGTRLTVV.

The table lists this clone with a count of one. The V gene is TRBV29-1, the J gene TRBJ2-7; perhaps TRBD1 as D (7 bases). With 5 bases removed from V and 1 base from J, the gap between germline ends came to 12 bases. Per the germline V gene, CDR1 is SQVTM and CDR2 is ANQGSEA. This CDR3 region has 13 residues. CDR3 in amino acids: CSVHPGGSYEQYF. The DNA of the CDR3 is TGCAGCGTTCACCCAGGGGGGTCCTACGAGCAGTACTTC.

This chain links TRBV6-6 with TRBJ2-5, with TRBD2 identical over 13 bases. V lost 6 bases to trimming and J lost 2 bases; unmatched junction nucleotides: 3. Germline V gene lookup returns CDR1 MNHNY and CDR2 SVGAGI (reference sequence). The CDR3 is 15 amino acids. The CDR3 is CASRPGLAGQETQYF. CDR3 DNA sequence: TGTGCCAGCAGACCGGGACTAGCGGGACAAGAGACCCAGTACTTC.

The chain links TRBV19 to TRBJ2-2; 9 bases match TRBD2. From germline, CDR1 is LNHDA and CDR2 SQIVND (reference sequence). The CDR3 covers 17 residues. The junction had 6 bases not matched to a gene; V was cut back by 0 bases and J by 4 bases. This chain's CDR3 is CASSIEAGGYRTGELFF. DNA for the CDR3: TGTGCCAGTAGTATAGAAGCGGGAGGTTATCGCACCGGGGAGCTGTTTTTT.

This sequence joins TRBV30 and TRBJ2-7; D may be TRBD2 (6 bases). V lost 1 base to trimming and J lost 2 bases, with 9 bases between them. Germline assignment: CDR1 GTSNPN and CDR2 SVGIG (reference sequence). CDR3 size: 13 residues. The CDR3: CAWSGGGTYEQYF. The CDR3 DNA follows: TGTGCCTGGAGTGGTGGAGGGACCTACGAGCAGTACTTC.

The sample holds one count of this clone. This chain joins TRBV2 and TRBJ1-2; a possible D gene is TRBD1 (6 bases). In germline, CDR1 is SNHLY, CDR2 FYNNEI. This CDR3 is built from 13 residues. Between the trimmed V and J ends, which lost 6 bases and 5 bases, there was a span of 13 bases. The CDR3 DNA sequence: TGTGCCAGCAGCCAAAGGACAGTTTATGGCTACACCTTC. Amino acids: CASSQRTVYGYTF. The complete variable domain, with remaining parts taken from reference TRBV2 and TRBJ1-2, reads EPEVTQTPSHQVTQMGQEVILRCVPISNHLYFYWYRQILGQKVEFLVSFYNNEISEKSEIFDDQFSVERPDGSNFTLKIRSTKLEDSAMYFCASSQRTVYGYTFGSGTRLTVV.

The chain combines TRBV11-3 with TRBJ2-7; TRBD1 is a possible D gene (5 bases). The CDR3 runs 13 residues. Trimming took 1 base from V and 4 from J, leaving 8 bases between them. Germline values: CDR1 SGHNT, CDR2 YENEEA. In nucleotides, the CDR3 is TGTGCCAGCAGCTTAGCCAGACAGTACGAGCAGTACTTC. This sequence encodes CASSLARQYEQYF.

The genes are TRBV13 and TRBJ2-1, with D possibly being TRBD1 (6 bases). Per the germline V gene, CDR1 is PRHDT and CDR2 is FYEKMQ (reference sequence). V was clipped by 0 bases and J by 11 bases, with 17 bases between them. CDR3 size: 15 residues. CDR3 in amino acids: CASSLGQGRGRKQFF. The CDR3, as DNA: TGTGCCAGCAGCTTAGGCCAGGGCAGGGGTCGTAAGCAGTTCTTC. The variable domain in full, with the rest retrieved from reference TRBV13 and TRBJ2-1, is AAGVIQSPRHLIKEKRETATLKCYPIPRHDTVYWYQQGPGQDPQFLISFYEKMQSDKGSIPDRFSAQQFSDYHSELNMSSLELGDSALYFCASSLGQGRGRKQFFGPGTRLTVL.

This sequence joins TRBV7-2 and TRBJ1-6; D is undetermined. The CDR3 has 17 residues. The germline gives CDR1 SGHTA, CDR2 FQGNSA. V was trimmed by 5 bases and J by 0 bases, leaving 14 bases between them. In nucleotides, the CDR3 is TGTGCCAGCAGCGGATGGACTTCCGGCTCCTATAATTCACCCCTCCACTTT. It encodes CASSGWTSGSYNSPLHF.

The CDR3 region has the DNA TGTGCCAGCAGTCGGGACATCTATAGCAATCAGCCCCAGCATTTT. It specifies CASSRDIYSNQPQHF. V gene TRBV6-5 combines with J gene TRBJ1-5; a possible D gene is TRBD1 (6 bases). This CDR3 has 15 amino acids. The germline V and J ends were trimmed by 5 bases and 0 bases, with 11 bases remaining between them. Germline CDR1 MNHEY, CDR2 SVGAGI.

For the CDR3, the DNA is TGTGCCAGCAGCTTAGAAGCTAGCGCCAACACCGGGGAGCTGTTTTTT. It yields the protein CASSLEASANTGELFF. The V call is TRBV11-3, the J call TRBJ2-2; a possible D gene is TRBD2 (6 bases). The CDR3 covers 16 residues. V lost 0 bases and J 2 bases, leaving 10 bases between the germline ends. Germline CDR1 is SGHNT and CDR2 is YENEEA.

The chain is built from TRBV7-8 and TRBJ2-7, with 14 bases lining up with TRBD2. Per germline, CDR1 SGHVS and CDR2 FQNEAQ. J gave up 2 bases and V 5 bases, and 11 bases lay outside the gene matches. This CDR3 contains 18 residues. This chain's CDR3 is CASSLTSGGVSRTYEQYF. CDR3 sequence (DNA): TGTGCCAGCAGCCTGACTAGCGGGGGGGTTAGTAGGACCTACGAGCAGTACTTC. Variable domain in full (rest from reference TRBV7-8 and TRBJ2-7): GAGVSQSPRYKVAKRGQDVALRCDPISGHVSLFWYQQALGQGPEFLTYFQNEAQLDKSGLPSDRFFAERPEGSVSTLKIQRTQQEDSAVYLCASSLTSGGVSRTYEQYFGPGTRLTVT.

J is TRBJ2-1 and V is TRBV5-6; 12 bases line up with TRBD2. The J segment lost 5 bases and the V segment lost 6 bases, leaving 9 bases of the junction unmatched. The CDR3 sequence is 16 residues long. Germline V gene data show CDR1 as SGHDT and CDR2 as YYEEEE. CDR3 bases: TGTGCCAGCATCCTCGCTAGCGGGAGGGCCCACAATGAGCAGTTCTTC. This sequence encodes CASILASGRAHNEQFF.

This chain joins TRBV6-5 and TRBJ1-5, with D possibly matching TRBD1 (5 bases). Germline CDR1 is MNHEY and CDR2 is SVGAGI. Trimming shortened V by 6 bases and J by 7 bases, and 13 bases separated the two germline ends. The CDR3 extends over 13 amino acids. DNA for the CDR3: TGTGCCAGCAGACCTCAGGGAGGCCAGCCCCAGCATTTT. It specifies CASRPQGGQPQHF.

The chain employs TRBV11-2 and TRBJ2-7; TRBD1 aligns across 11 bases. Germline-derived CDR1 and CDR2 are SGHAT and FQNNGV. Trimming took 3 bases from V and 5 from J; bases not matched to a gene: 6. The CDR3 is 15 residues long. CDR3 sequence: CASSFSGQGADEQYF. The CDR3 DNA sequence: TGTGCCAGCAGCTTTAGCGGACAGGGGGCGGACGAGCAGTACTTC.

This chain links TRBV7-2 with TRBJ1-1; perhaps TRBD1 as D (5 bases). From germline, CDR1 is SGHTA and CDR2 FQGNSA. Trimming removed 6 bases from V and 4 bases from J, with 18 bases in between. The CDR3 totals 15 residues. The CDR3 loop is CASRTERGYFTEAFF. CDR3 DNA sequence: TGTGCCAGCAGAACAGAAAGGGGCTATTTCACTGAAGCTTTCTTT.